This passage covers 32 T cell receptor beta chains from one sample sequenced in a study of shared clonotypes between healthy human individuals. Here immunoSEQ multiplex PCR was the method, and the copy in TCRdb shows in-frame clones only, minus some. This table has hundreds of thousands of clones, roughly 95% appearing once. Naive CD8 cells lacked CD45RO, underwent positive selection for CCR7 and left out terminally differentiated effector memory CD45RA+ cells. The sequenced sample was naive CD8+ T cells sorted from blood. The receptors shown here come from a woman aged 30 to 39 in good health.

V gene TRBV28 combines with J gene TRBJ2-7; weak D call: TRBD2 (5 bases). Germline assignment: CDR1 MDHEN and CDR2 SYDVKM. V lost 3 bases and J lost 2, with 14 bases in between. The length of the CDR3 is 15 residues. CDR3 sequence reads: CASSFGAGPPYEQYF. CDR3 coding DNA: TGTGCCAGCAGTTTTGGCGCGGGCCCACCCTACGAGCAGTACTTC.

This chain connects TRBV7-6 to TRBJ1-2; 9 positions match TRBD1. This CDR3 spans 18 amino acids. In germline, CDR1 is SGHVS, CDR2 FNYEAQ. Trimming at V came to 5 bases and at J to 6 bases, leaving 19 bases not matched to a gene. The CDR3 DNA reads as TGTGCCAGCAGCCCGCGCGTAGGACAGGGGCCCGGTGGGGATGGCTACACCTTC. Encoded protein: CASSPRVGQGPGGDGYTF.

The chain has TRBV28 and TRBJ2-6; D possibly matches TRBD1 or TRBD2 (6 bases each). CDR3 size: 16 residues. The V gene's germline CDR1 is MDHEN and CDR2 SYDVKM. Trimming left V 5 bases short and J 2 bases short, with 13 bases between. The CDR3 region is CASSPTGTPGANVLTF. Written as DNA, the CDR3 is TGTGCCAGCAGTCCCACAGGGACTCCTGGGGCCAACGTCCTGACTTTC.

The chain uses TRBV27 and TRBJ2-1; TRBD2 aligns across 11 bases. The CDR3 extends over 14 amino acids. Germline CDR1 MNHEY, CDR2 SMNVEV (reference sequence). V shed 4 bases and J 8 bases; nucleotides not matched to a gene: 4. The CDR3 reads CASSSTSGKDEQFF. The CDR3 DNA follows: TGTGCCAGCAGTTCGACTAGCGGGAAGGATGAGCAGTTCTTC.

The J gene is TRBJ2-2, the V gene TRBV28; 11 bases line up with TRBD1. There are 17 residues in the CDR3. Germline values: CDR1 MDHEN, CDR2 SYDVKM. The ends lost 10 bases at V and 0 bases at J; junction bases unmatched: 10. CDR3 DNA: TGTGCCACACCTAGGGACAGGGGGTACGCGAACACCGGGGAGCTGTTTTTT. Encoded protein: CATPRDRGYANTGELFF.

The chain uses TRBV15 and TRBJ2-3; D is uncertain. In germline, CDR1 is LNHNV, CDR2 YYDKDF (reference sequence). CDR3 length: 15 residues. Trimming removed 1 base at V and 3 bases at J, with 11 bases between. The CDR3 reads CATSRGPAPTDTQYF. CDR3 in DNA: TGTGCCACCAGCAGAGGCCCCGCCCCAACAGATACGCAGTATTTT.

The V call is TRBV4-1, the J call TRBJ1-1, with 10 bases matching TRBD1. The germline CDR1 and CDR2 sequences are MGHRA and YSYEKL. The CDR3 length is 16 residues. The ends lost 4 bases at V and 4 bases at J; junction bases unmatched: 9. The CDR3 DNA reads as TGCGCCAGCAGCCGGTTCCCGGGACAGGGGAGCACTGAAGCTTTCTTT. Amino acid sequence: CASSRFPGQGSTEAFF.

The rearrangement uses TRBV6-1 and TRBJ1-2; 7 nucleotides match TRBD1. Looked up from germline, CDR1 is MNHNS and CDR2 is SASEGT. This CDR3 comprises 13 residues. J was trimmed by 8 bases and V by 10 bases; bases with no gene match: 13. The CDR3 sequence is CATEGAAPWGYTF. DNA for the CDR3: TGTGCCACTGAGGGGGCCGCCCCCTGGGGCTACACCTTC.

V and J are TRBV5-8 and TRBJ2-3, with D possibly TRBD2 on 5 matching bases. Per germline, CDR1 SGHTS and CDR2 YDEGEE. The CDR3 extends over 15 amino acids. The V end lost 4 bases, the J end lost 2 bases, and 14 bases lay between the germline ends. Here the CDR3 DNA reads TGTGCCAGCAGCCTCTTCCACGGGAACACAGATACGCAGTATTTT. It is translated as CASSLFHGNTDTQYF. Looking up the rest from reference TRBV5-8 and TRBJ2-3 gives the full variable domain: EAGVTQSPTHLIKTRGQQATLRCSPISGHTSVYWYQQALGLGLQFLLWYDEGEERNRGNFPPRFSGRQFPNYSSELNVNALELEDSALYLCASSLFHGNTDTQYFGPGTRLTVL.

This chain uses TRBV9 with TRBJ1-2, with a weak D call TRBD1 (6 bases). V shed 3 bases and J shed 6 bases, with 24 bases lying between them. Germline V gene data show CDR1 as SGDLS and CDR2 as YYNGEE. The CDR3 is made up of 17 amino acids. CDR3 in DNA: TGTGCCAGCAGCGACAACCCTAGACAGGCGCTAGAGGATGGCTACACCTTC. Residues: CASSDNPRQALEDGYTF.

This sequence joins TRBV4-2 and TRBJ2-1; TRBD2 matches 8 bases. The CDR3 has 13 amino acids. Germline-derived CDR1 and CDR2 are LGHNA and YNFKEQ. With 1 base clipped from V and 10 bases from J, the junction kept 3 bases outside the gene matches. DNA of the CDR3: TGTGCCAGCAGCCAAGGGACTAGCTGGGAGCAGTTCTTC. This encodes CASSQGTSWEQFF.

The chain uses TRBV9 and TRBJ2-6, with D tentatively TRBD1 (6 bases). The CDR3 length is 16 residues. Germline loops: CDR1 SGDLS, CDR2 YYNGEE. Trimming cost V 2 bases and J 4 bases, with 13 bases left between them. CDR3 sequence (DNA): TGTGCCAGCAGCGTGCGATCGGGGACAGGGGCCAACGTCCTGACTTTC. This translates into CASSVRSGTGANVLTF.

This sequence joins TRBV7-8 and TRBJ1-1; TRBD1 aligns across 8 bases. CDR3 length: 15 amino acids. V shed 2 bases, J shed 5 bases, and the junction held 7 bases outside the gene matches. Germline V gene sequence: CDR1 SGHVS, CDR2 FQNEAQ. The CDR3 region is CASSLPTGVETEAFF. CDR3 sequence (DNA): TGTGCCAGCAGCTTACCGACAGGGGTGGAGACTGAAGCTTTCTTT.

The CDR3 nucleotides are TGTGCCAGCAGCCTGGGGGCTAGCTATGGCTACACCTTC. This encodes CASSLGASYGYTF. The chain uses TRBV13 and TRBJ1-2; TRBD1 might be the D (6 bases). CDR1 and CDR2 (germline): PRHDT, FYEKMQ (reference sequence). V gave up 5 bases and J gave up 4 bases, with 11 bases separating them. CDR3 length: 13 amino acids.

V gene TRBV9 combines with J gene TRBJ2-5; D is possibly TRBD1 or TRBD2 (5 bases each). The V end lost 4 bases, the J end lost 3 bases, and 16 bases lay between the germline ends. This CDR3 is 15 amino acids long. Germline-derived CDR1 and CDR2 are SGDLS and YYNGEE. CDR3 amino acids: CASSFRWGFEETQYF. DNA of the CDR3: TGTGCCAGCAGCTTCCGGTGGGGGTTCGAAGAGACCCAGTACTTC.

V and J are TRBV2 and TRBJ2-5, with TRBD1 identical over 7 bases. The J call may be mistaken, given a closer DNA end match to TRBJ2-7. Per germline, CDR1 SNHLY and CDR2 FYNNEI. This CDR3 is built from 12 residues. CDR3 sequence: CAVTGTDYEQYF. The CDR3 DNA sequence: TGTGCCGTTACCGGGACAGACTACGAGCAGTACTTC.

J is TRBJ2-1 and V is TRBV30; 14 nucleotides line up with TRBD2. Germline loops: CDR1 GTSNPN, CDR2 SVGIG (reference sequence). Trimming removed 1 base from V and 3 bases from J; junction bases left unmatched: 17. The CDR3 sequence is 21 residues long. CDR3 DNA: TGTGCCTGGAGTGGTGACAGGGAAGGGACTAGCGGGAGTCTGGGCTACAATGAGCAGTTCTTC. Amino acid sequence: CAWSGDREGTSGSLGYNEQFF.

This clone was observed once. The genes are TRBV19 and TRBJ2-7, with TRBD2 as a possible D gene (6 bases). This CDR3 is built from 14 residues. Germline loops: CDR1 LNHDA, CDR2 SQIVND (reference sequence). Trimming removed 9 bases from V and 5 bases from J, with 20 bases in between. CDR3 nucleotides: TGTGCCAGCAATGGGAGGCCACCGAGCGACGAGCAGTACTTC. This codes for CASNGRPPSDEQYF.

The genes are TRBV15 and TRBJ2-3; weak D call: TRBD2 (6 bases). CDR3 size: 13 residues. Germline CDR1 and CDR2: LNHNV and YYDKDF (reference sequence). Trimming left V 5 bases short and J 2 bases short, with 8 bases between. DNA of the CDR3: TGTGCCACCAGCGGGGGGACCACAGATACGCAGTATTTT. Protein: CATSGGTTDTQYF.

This clone was counted a single time. The chain is built from TRBV28 and TRBJ2-7, with D perhaps matching TRBD1 (6 bases). Germline CDR1 MDHEN, CDR2 SYDVKM. V was clipped by 1 base and J by 6 bases, with 10 bases between them. The length of the CDR3 is 13 residues. The CDR3, as DNA: TGTGCCAGCAGTTTATCCGCCAGGGGCGAGCAGTACTTC. It translates to CASSLSARGEQYF.

The V call is TRBV19, the J call TRBJ2-6; 7 bases map to TRBD1. The CDR3 is 15 amino acids. V shed 4 bases, J shed 4 bases, and the junction held 4 bases outside the gene matches. The germline V gene has CDR1 LNHDA and CDR2 SQIVND (reference sequence). The CDR3 region is CASSTDREGANVLTF. CDR3 sequence (DNA): TGTGCCAGTAGTACAGACAGGGAGGGGGCCAACGTCCTGACTTTC.

This chain joins TRBV30 and TRBJ1-4; D gene ambiguous. The CDR3 spans 14 residues. Germline CDR1 is GTSNPN and CDR2 is SVGIG (reference sequence). Trimming removed 0 bases at V and 1 base at J, with 6 bases between. CDR3 bases: TGTGCCTGGAGTGTAGCGATAACTAATGAAAAACTGTTTTTT. It encodes CAWSVAITNEKLFF.

The chain has TRBV7-6 and TRBJ2-7; possible D gene TRBD2, 5 bases. Trimming cost V 1 base and J 6 bases, with 13 bases left between them. The germline gives CDR1 SGHVS, CDR2 FNYEAQ. The CDR3 loop spans 14 amino acids. CDR3 DNA: TGTGCCAGCAGCTTAGGCGGGTTGAGCGGCGAGCAGTACTTC. Translation: CASSLGGLSGEQYF.

This clone was recorded only once. The chain uses TRBV27 and TRBJ2-7, with D perhaps being TRBD1 or TRBD2 (7 bases each). Germline CDR1 MNHEY, CDR2 SMNVEV (reference sequence). Deletions cut 6 bases from V and 7 bases from J, with 22 bases between. The CDR3 is made up of 15 amino acids. CDR3 in DNA: TGTGCCAGCAGCACCGGGGAGGGGGCACCTCTGGAGCAGTACTTC. It specifies CASSTGEGAPLEQYF.

The chain has TRBV2 and TRBJ2-1; no firm D call. The germline V gene encodes CDR1 SNHLY and CDR2 FYNNEI. Trimming cost V 6 bases and J 5 bases, with 8 bases left between them. The CDR3 loop spans 12 amino acids. The CDR3 DNA is TGTGCCAGCAGCGCTTTAGACAATGAGCAGTTCTTC. It codes for CASSALDNEQFF.

V usage is TRBV15 and J usage is TRBJ1-2, with D possibly matching TRBD1 (5 bases). The ends were cut back, 1 base at V and 5 bases at J, with 8 bases in the middle. The germline V gene encodes CDR1 LNHNV and CDR2 YYDKDF (reference sequence). This CDR3 is built from 13 residues. CDR3 in amino acids: CATSRVAGYGYTF. In DNA form, the CDR3 reads TGTGCCACCAGCAGAGTGGCAGGGTATGGCTACACCTTC.

The chain is built from TRBV28 and TRBJ1-3; D gene unclear. Germline CDR1 and CDR2: MDHEN and SYDVKM. The CDR3 is 15 residues long. V lost 6 bases and J 0 bases, leaving 12 bases between the germline ends. This CDR3 is CASSQVGFSGNTIYF. CDR3 in DNA: TGTGCCAGCAGCCAAGTCGGTTTCTCTGGAAACACCATATATTTT. Full variable domain (rest looked up from reference TRBV28 and TRBJ1-3): DVKVTQSSRYLVKRTGEKVFLECVQDMDHENMFWYRQDPGLGLRLIYFSYDVKMKEKGDIPEGYSVSREKKERFSLILESASTNQTSMYLCASSQVGFSGNTIYFGEGSWLTVV.

The CDR3 reads CASSPLQGVWQETQYF. The CDR3, as DNA: TGTGCCAGCAGTCCCCTTCAGGGGGTTTGGCAAGAGACCCAGTACTTC. This chain connects TRBV28 to TRBJ2-5, with TRBD1 identical over 7 bases. This CDR3 is built from 16 residues. CDR1 and CDR2 from the germline V gene are MDHEN and SYDVKM. J was trimmed by 2 bases and V by 5 bases; bases with no gene match: 11.

The chain carries TRBV5-1 and TRBJ2-3; D gene ambiguous. V was cut by 3 bases and J by 5 bases, with 10 bases left in between. CDR3 length equals 13 residues. The germline gives CDR1 SGHRS, CDR2 YFSETQ. In DNA form, the CDR3 reads TGCGCCAGCAGCTCTGGGTCGTTAGATACGCAGTATTTT. It yields the protein CASSSGSLDTQYF.

V gene TRBV5-6 combines with J gene TRBJ2-5; 13 bases map to TRBD2. With the DNA end fitting TRBJ2-7 better, the J assignment may be wrong. In germline, CDR1 is SGHDT, CDR2 YYEEEE. There are 15 residues in the CDR3. Here the CDR3 DNA reads TGTGCCAGCAGCTTGTGGACTAGCGGGAGACACGAGCAGTACTTC. Protein sequence: CASSLWTSGRHEQYF.

CDR3 in amino acids: CASSPFPGGQSYGYTF. Here the CDR3 DNA reads TGTGCCAGCAGTCCGTTTCCAGGGGGCCAGAGCTATGGCTACACCTTC. V and J are TRBV28 and TRBJ1-2, with 8 bases fitting TRBD1. The germline CDR1 and CDR2 sequences are MDHEN and SYDVKM. V lost 5 bases, J lost 4 bases, and 12 bases stayed unmatched. The CDR3 has 16 amino acids.

The genes are TRBV29-1 and TRBJ2-7; D tentatively reads TRBD1 or TRBD2 (5 bases each). V lost 1 base to trimming and J lost 3 bases, with 13 bases between them. The CDR3 runs to 14 residues. The germline V gene encodes CDR1 SQVTM and CDR2 ANQGSEA. The CDR3 coding sequence is TGCAGCGTTGAAGGCGGGCAGGGTCTCTACGAGCAGTACTTC. This translates into CSVEGGQGLYEQYF.